The 11 T cell receptor beta chains below were found in one sample sequenced in a study of identical twins' blood T cells. Via MiXCR, TCRdb re-called the 5' RACE reads, giving one row per CDR3 protein. The sample includes 300,000 to 450,000 distinct CDR3 sequences, roughly 27% of them seen just once. The sequencing input was PBMCs. These receptors all come from a woman between 18 and 55 years old in good health.

This clonotype was found a few times. V usage is TRBV9 and J usage is TRBJ2-2, with D perhaps assigned TRBD1 or TRBD2 (5 bases each). Trimming left V 3 bases short and J 5 bases short, with 8 bases between. Germline V gene sequence: CDR1 SGDLS, CDR2 YYNGEE. The CDR3 loop spans 13 amino acids. CDR3 nucleotide sequence: TGTGCCAGCAGCGAGGGACCAACCGGGGAGCTGTTTTTT. Translating it yields CASSEGPTGELFF.

J is TRBJ1-4 and V is TRBV7-6, with D maybe TRBD1 (5 bases). Trimming cost V 3 bases and J 8 bases, with 7 bases left between them. This CDR3 is 12 amino acids long. Germline CDR1 and CDR2: SGHVS and FNYEAQ. The DNA of the CDR3 is TGTGCCAGCAGCTTGGGGGAAGAAAAACTGTTTTTT. Translated: CASSLGEEKLFF.

This clonotype was counted many times. The V call is TRBV2, the J call TRBJ1-2; D is unresolved. Germline assignment: CDR1 SNHLY and CDR2 FYNNEI. CDR3 length: 13 residues. Trimming removed 6 bases from V and 8 bases from J, with 16 bases in between. The CDR3 spells CASSATGQGGYTF. The CDR3 DNA reads TGTGCCAGCAGCGCTACGGGCCAAGGGGGCTACACCTTC.

This chain uses TRBV3-1 with TRBJ2-2, with unresolved D. The ends were cut back, 3 bases at V and 5 bases at J, with 7 bases in the middle. This CDR3 spans 13 amino acids. Germline V gene sequence: CDR1 LGHDT, CDR2 YNNKEL (reference sequence). CDR3 sequence (DNA): TGTGCCAGCAGCCAGGGTTGGACCGGGGAGCTGTTTTTT. This codes for CASSQGWTGELFF.

The rearrangement links TRBV29-1 to TRBJ2-5, with 7 bases that match TRBD2. The V gene end was trimmed by 4 bases and the J gene end by 4 bases; junction bases not matched to a gene: 3. Germline V gene sequence: CDR1 SQVTM, CDR2 ANQGSEA. This CDR3 spans 12 amino acids. The CDR3: CSVGASGETQYF. CDR3 nucleotides: TGCAGCGTTGGGGCTAGCGGAGAGACCCAGTACTTC.

There are many counts of this clonotype. The gene calls are TRBV5-1 and TRBJ2-1, with no clear D. The CDR3 has 16 residues. Trimming took off 0 bases at V and 1 base at J, with 11 bases between the two ends. The germline V gene encodes CDR1 SGHRS and CDR2 YFSETQ. The CDR3 spells CASSLGLGQSYNEQFF. The DNA of the CDR3 is TGCGCCAGCAGCTTGGGGTTAGGCCAATCCTACAATGAGCAGTTCTTC.

For this clonotype: Its ends do not fully match the called genes, so a read error is possible. The chain has TRBV7-7 and TRBJ2-5; D is perhaps TRBD2 (6 bases). Germline-derived CDR1 and CDR2 are SSHAT and FNYEAQ (reference sequence). There are 14 residues in the CDR3. CDR3 nucleotides: TGTGCTAGCAGCTTTGACGGGAGCCAAGAGACCCAGTACTTC. Translation: CASSFDGSQETQYF.

This clonotype was seen more than once but under ten times. The junction departs from the called germline gene at one end, perhaps through a read error. The chain uses TRBV6-2 or TRBV6-3 and TRBJ1-5; 7 bases agree with TRBD1. This CDR3 is 14 amino acids long. Germline values: CDR1 MNHEY, CDR2 SVGEGT. CDR3 amino acids: CASTYRDSLQPQHF. In DNA, the CDR3 is TGTGCCAGCACTTACCGGGACAGCTTGCAGCCCCAGCATTTT.

The gene calls are TRBV7-9 and TRBJ1-1; 7 positions agree with TRBD1. There are 14 residues in the CDR3. CDR1 SEHNR and CDR2 FQNEAQ come from the germline V gene (reference sequence). CDR3 nucleotides: TGTGTCGAATCCGAGACAGGGTATTACACTGAAGCTTTCTTT. Translation gives CVESETGYYTEAFF.

The chain recombines TRBV5-1 with TRBJ2-2; unclear D gene. CDR3 length: 15 residues. The V and J ends lost 1 base and 6 bases respectively, with 13 bases between them. Germline CDR1 is SGHRS and CDR2 is YFSETQ. The CDR3 nucleotides are TGCGCCAGCAGCTTGTATCGGATCGGGCCCGGGGAGCTGTTTTTT. Translating it yields CASSLYRIGPGELFF.

In its sample, this clonotype was seen a few times. The rearrangement joins TRBV20-1 to TRBJ2-5, with D possibly TRBD1 on 5 matching bases. This CDR3 comprises 12 residues. The germline V gene encodes CDR1 DFQATT and CDR2 SNEGSKA (reference sequence). Deletions cut 5 bases from V and 2 bases from J, with 9 bases between. The CDR3 DNA reads TGCAGTGCTGGACGACAGCAAGAGACCCAGTACTTC. The encoded protein is CSAGRQQETQYF.